Below, 10 T cell receptor beta chains from the same sample are listed, as sequenced in a study of CD8 T cells in Susac syndrome. RNA totalling roughly 0.45 to 1 ug underwent reverse transcription with random hexamers. TCRdb re-derived calls from the immunoSEQ multiplex PCR reads in MiXCR, one entry per CDR3 protein. The data hold about 190,000 distinct CDR3 sequences, with approximately 94% observed a single time. What was sequenced was CD4+ T cells from PBMCs. The receptors derive from a human donor with Susac syndrome.

This clonotype was counted once. The genes are TRBV12-3 or TRBV12-4 and TRBJ2-5, with 7 nucleotides matching TRBD2. This CDR3 is 13 amino acids long. V trimming: 5 bases; J trimming: 5 bases; junction bases outside the gene matches: 5. The CDR3 is CASSRTSWETQYF. In DNA, the CDR3 is TGTGCCAGCAGTCGGACTAGTTGGGAGACCCAGTACTTC.

The chain uses TRBV6-5 and TRBJ1-2; D possibly corresponds to TRBD1 (5 bases). CDR1 and CDR2 from the germline V gene are MNHEY and SVGAGI. The CDR3 consists of 14 residues. V shed 6 bases and J shed 8 bases, with 19 bases lying between them. This CDR3 is CASRSGLLGGGYTF. The CDR3 DNA sequence: TGTGCCAGCAGGTCGGGACTCCTTGGGGGGGGCTACACCTTC.

The chain recombines TRBV7-9 with TRBJ1-1; perhaps TRBD1 as D (6 bases). The length of the CDR3 is 15 residues. V was clipped by 5 bases and J by 1 base, with 14 bases between them. CDR1 is SEHNR, CDR2 FQNEAQ, per germline (reference sequence). CDR3: CASSQGGGPNTEAFF. The DNA for the CDR3 is TGTGCCAGCAGCCAGGGAGGGGGTCCGAACACTGAAGCTTTCTTT.

This chain connects TRBV5-5 to TRBJ1-2; D not resolved. The CDR3 consists of 12 residues. V was cut by 1 base and J by 1 base, with 2 bases left in between. The germline V gene encodes CDR1 SGHKS and CDR2 YYEKEE (reference sequence). This CDR3 is CASSLINYGYTF. In DNA, the CDR3 is TGTGCCAGCAGCTTGATTAACTATGGCTACACCTTC. Full variable domain (rest looked up from reference TRBV5-5 and TRBJ1-2): DAGVTQSPTHLIKTRGQQVTLRCSPISGHKSVSWYQQVLGQGPQFIFQYYEKEERGRGNFPDRFSARQFPNYSSELNVNALLLGDSALYLCASSLINYGYTFGSGTRLTVV.

This rearrangement joins TRBV24-1 to TRBJ2-2; D could derive from TRBD1 or TRBD2 (5 bases each). V lost 5 bases, J lost 2 bases, and 8 bases lay in between. The CDR3 contains 14 residues. Germline values: CDR1 KGHDR, CDR2 SFDVKD. The CDR3 DNA reads as TGTGCCACCAGTGCCGGGGCCAACACCGGGGAGCTGTTTTTT. This encodes CATSAGANTGELFF.

The chain has TRBV27 and TRBJ1-5; 7 bases map to TRBD1. CDR3 length: 15 residues. Germline CDR1 MNHEY, CDR2 SMNVEV (reference sequence). The V and J ends lost 4 bases and 2 bases, in that order; junction bases with no gene match: 5. In nucleotides, the CDR3 is TGTGCCAGCAGTTATACCGGGACAGGCAATCAGCCCCAGCATTTT. Encoded protein: CASSYTGTGNQPQHF.

This clonotype was counted a single time. The chain joins TRBV12-3 or TRBV12-4 to TRBJ2-5, with 7 bases aligning to TRBD1. With 6 bases clipped from V and 1 base from J, the junction kept 8 bases outside the gene matches. The CDR3 has 15 residues. The CDR3 sequence is CASSSGTVFQETQYF. The CDR3 bases are TGTGCCAGCAGCTCAGGGACAGTTTTCCAAGAGACCCAGTACTTC.

Here the CDR3 reads CASSGGTGGLDSPLHF. The CDR3 DNA sequence: TGTGCCAGCAGCGGGGGGACAGGGGGGTTGGATTCACCCCTCCACTTT. The chain employs TRBV5-6 and TRBJ1-6; 11 bases align to TRBD1. Germline trimming cut 4 bases from V and 8 bases from J; bases unmatched to any gene: 8. The CDR3 has 16 residues. The germline V gene encodes CDR1 SGHDT and CDR2 YYEEEE.

The chain recombines TRBV3-1 with TRBJ2-3; D not certain. The CDR3 sequence is 13 residues long. Germline values: CDR1 LGHDT, CDR2 YNNKEL (reference sequence). V lost 3 bases and J 2 bases, leaving 6 bases between the germline ends. CDR3 in DNA: TGTGCCAGCAGCCAGAGAGTCACAGATACGCAGTATTTT. Protein product: CASSQRVTDTQYF.

As DNA, the CDR3 is TGTGCCTGGAGTGTACACTCCTCTAGCACAGATACGCAGTATTTT. This gives the protein CAWSVHSSSTDTQYF. The chain employs TRBV30 and TRBJ2-3; D gene uncertain. Germline-derived CDR1 and CDR2 are GTSNPN and SVGIG (reference sequence). The V end lost 0 bases, the J end lost 0 bases, and 10 bases lay between the germline ends. The CDR3 sequence is 15 residues long.